This T cell receptor (beta chain) derives from a study of T cell repertoires in cytomegalovirus infection. About the research overall: CMV epitopes that were recently identified and HLA-C-restricted were used alongside well-studied HLA-B-restricted ones. An indication of both CMV infection and matching HLA type came from public TCR beta signatures.

Of note for this clonotype: What it binds is unknown.

TCRdb reprocessed the reads with MiXCR, giving one entry per CDR3 protein. The sample shows about 78,000 distinct CDR3 sequences, about 37% of them seen only once. This TCR was recovered from a human donor in good health (CMV status not recorded). Some clones in this sample may be carry-over from other donors' samples. Sample: CD8+ T cells from cultured PBMCs, taken from culture after CMV antigen stimulation.

CDR3 amino acids: CASSRVGTEAFF. DNA of the CDR3: TGCGCCAGCAGCCGGGTGGGGACTGAAGCTTTCTTT. The J gene is TRBJ1-1, the V gene TRBV5-1; D call uncertain. The CDR3 loop spans 12 amino acids. Trimming took 4 bases from V and 5 from J, leaving 9 bases between them. The V gene's germline CDR1 is SGHRS and CDR2 YFSETQ.